The rows below give T cell receptor beta chains drawn from one sample of a study of OX40 agonist ivuxolimab in advanced cancers. The data were produced by immunoSEQ multiplex PCR, yet TCRdb's version contains in-frame clones alone and is incomplete. The sample lists about 55,000 clones; around nine tenths were seen once. The sequencing here drew on CD4+ or CD8+ T cells sorted from blood, taken in a trial of the OX40 agonist ivuxolimab. The source is an adult with an advanced solid tumor such as melanoma, head and neck, liver or kidney cancer. The CDR3 runs from the conserved cysteine through the conserved F or W. A D gene is named only where the DNA matches it firmly. Some rows have no size entry. The others give once, few or many, or a class for an expanded clone.

D gene,clone size,J gene,V gene,CDR3 DNA,CDR3 protein
NA,NA,TRBJ2-7,TRBV28,TGTGCCAGCAGGGGTACCGGGACTTGGACCTACGAGCAGTACTTC,CASRGTGTWTYEQYF
NA,NA,TRBJ1-1,TRBV5-8,TGTGCCAGCAGGTTGGGCATTCTGACGAACACTGAAGCTTTCTTT,CASRLGILTNTEAFF
TRBD2,NA,TRBJ2-7,TRBV7-2,TGTGCCAGCACCGGGACTAGCGGAACCACCTACGAGCAGTACTTC,CASTGTSGTTYEQYF
NA,NA,TRBJ1-1,TRBV2,TGTGCCAGCAGTGAAAGAAGGAACACTGAAGCTTTCTTT,CASSERRNTEAFF
TRBD1,NA,TRBJ1-5,TRBV28,TGTGCCAGCAGTTCGGGACAGGGGGCAGGGGGCAATCAGCCCCAGCATTTT,CASSSGQGAGGNQPQHF
NA,NA,TRBJ2-1,TRBV7-7,TGTGCTAGCAGCCCCGGGACGGCCTTCGTCAATGAGCAGTTCTTC,CASSPGTAFVNEQFF
NA,NA,TRBJ1-2,TRBV4-1,TGCGCCAGCAGCGCTTATACAGGGAAAAGGGTTAACTATGGCTACACCTTC,CASSAYTGKRVNYGYTF
NA,few,TRBJ1-5,TRBV28,TGTGCCAGCAGTTCCGCAGGGGTAATAGCCAATCAGCCCCAGCATTTT,CASSSAGVIANQPQHF
NA,NA,TRBJ1-5,TRBV9,TGTGCCAGCAGCGTAACGGACAGCAATAGGCAGCCCCAGCATTTT,CASSVTDSNRQPQHF
TRBD1,NA,TRBJ1-5,TRBV28,TGTGCCAGCAGCCCTGGACAGGGTGGCCAGCCCCAGCATTTT,CASSPGQGGQPQHF
TRBD1,NA,TRBJ2-2,TRBV2,TGTGCCAGCAACCGGGACAGGGTAACCGGGGAGCTGTTTTTT,CASNRDRVTGELFF
NA,NA,TRBJ1-4,TRBV19,TGTGCCAGTAGTATATTGGGCAGTAGTAATGAAAAACTGTTTTTT,CASSILGSSNEKLFF
TRBD1,NA,TRBJ1-2,TRBV30,TGTGCCTGGGGGACAGGGCGGAACTATGGCTACACCTTC,CAWGTGRNYGYTF
TRBD1,NA,TRBJ1-3,TRBV2,TGTGCCAGCAGTGAAGGGGGACAGGTCGGAAACACCATATATTTT,CASSEGGQVGNTIYF
TRBD2,NA,TRBJ2-5,TRBV2,TGTGCCAGCACAGTTAGCGGGGGCCAAGAGACCCAGTACTTC,CASTVSGGQETQYF
NA,NA,TRBJ2-2,TRBV9,TGTGCCAGCAGCGGGGGGCGAGTGACCGGGGAGCTGTTTTTT,CASSGGRVTGELFF
TRBD1,NA,TRBJ1-2,TRBV28,TGTGCCAGCAGCCCGATGACAGGGTTCTATGGCTACACCTTC,CASSPMTGFYGYTF
NA,few,TRBJ2-1,TRBV7-2,TGTGCCAGCAGCCGGGCCGATATCTACAATGAGCAGTTCTTC,CASSRADIYNEQFF
NA,NA,TRBJ1-4,TRBV5-5,TGTGCCAGCAGTCTCGGTACTACTAATGAAAAACTGTTTTTT,CASSLGTTNEKLFF
TRBD2,NA,TRBJ2-3,TRBV29-1,TGCAGCGTTGACGTACGACTAGCGGGAGTTGGAGATACGCAGTATTTT,CSVDVRLAGVGDTQYF
TRBD1,NA,TRBJ2-5,TRBV5-4,TGTGCCAGCAGCTACGTGGACAGGGGACCGGAGACCCAGTACTTC,CASSYVDRGPETQYF
NA,NA,TRBJ2-6,TRBV7-3,TGTGCCAGCAGCTTAGGCAGGGCTGGGGCCAACGTCCTGACTTTC,CASSLGRAGANVLTF
NA,NA,TRBJ1-2,TRBV7-9,TGTGCCAGCAGCCCCGATCTGGACACCCATGGCTACACCTTC,CASSPDLDTHGYTF
TRBD1,once,TRBJ1-5,TRBV6-1,TGTGCCAGCAGACGACAGGGGGCTAGGGATCAGCCCCAGCATTTT,CASRRQGARDQPQHF
TRBD2,NA,TRBJ2-7,TRBV10-2,TGCGCCAGCAGTGGGACTAGCGGGACCTACGAGCAGTACTTC,CASSGTSGTYEQYF
TRBD1,NA,TRBJ1-6,TRBV7-2,TGTGCCAGCAGCTCGGGACAGGGTCATTCACCCCTCCACTTT,CASSSGQGHSPLHF
NA,NA,TRBJ2-2,TRBV7-8,TGTGCCAGCAGCTTTTTGGGGCTAGCCGCCACCGGGGAGCTGTTTTTT,CASSFLGLAATGELFF
NA,once,TRBJ2-2,TRBV11-2,TGTGCCAGCAGCTTTGACAGTGACACCGGGGAGCTGTTTTTT,CASSFDSDTGELFF
NA,NA,TRBJ1-2,TRBV28,TGTGCCAGCAGTTTCGGGGGGGTTGGCTACACCTTC,CASSFGGVGYTF
NA,NA,TRBJ1-1,TRBV18,TGTGCCAGCTCTCGAGGACTGTCTGAAGCTTTCTTT,CASSRGLSEAFF
TRBD1,NA,TRBJ2-5,TRBV7-7,TGTGCTAGCAGCCGAGACAGGGGGGGGACCCAGTACTTC,CASSRDRGGTQYF
NA,few,TRBJ1-5,TRBV7-9,TGTGCCAGCAGCGAACAGGGTGCCCTAAATCAGCCCCAGCATTTT,CASSEQGALNQPQHF
TRBD2,NA,TRBJ2-7,TRBV9,TGTGCCAGCAGCGTAGCGCTAGCGGGAGGCGAGCAGTACTTC,CASSVALAGGEQYF
NA,NA,TRBJ2-7,TRBV7-2,TGTGCCAGCAGCGACTTGAACGAGCAGTACTTC,CASSDLNEQYF
NA,NA,TRBJ2-3,TRBV7-9,TGTGCCAGCAGCTTAGGAGGGGCAGGGGGGGCTGTGGATACGCAGTATTTT,CASSLGGAGGAVDTQYF
NA,NA,TRBJ2-6,TRBV5-1,TGCGCCAGCAGCCAGAGGACCGTTGGGGCCAACGTCCTGACTTTC,CASSQRTVGANVLTF
TRBD2,once,TRBJ2-4,TRBV7-9,TGTGCCAGCAGCTTAGTAGCTAGCGGGAAAGCCAAAAACATTCAGTACTTC,CASSLVASGKAKNIQYF
NA,NA,TRBJ1-2,TRBV18,TGTGCCAGCTCACCTCCCGGAACATTAGGCTACACCTTC,CASSPPGTLGYTF
NA,NA,TRBJ2-7,TRBV18,TGTGCCAGCTCACCATCCGAGGGCTACGAGCAGTACTTC,CASSPSEGYEQYF
NA,NA,TRBJ1-1,TRBV30,TGTGCCTGGACTGTAGAGTTTCGGGCAGGCAACACTGAAGCTTTCTTT,CAWTVEFRAGNTEAFF
NA,once,TRBJ2-5,TRBV6-6,TGTGCCAGCAGTTACTCGAGGGTGGGGGAGACCCAGTACTTC,CASSYSRVGETQYF
TRBD2,NA,TRBJ2-7,TRBV5-1,TGCGCCAGCAGCTCCGGACTAGCGGGAGACTTAGAGCAGTACTTC,CASSSGLAGDLEQYF
TRBD1,few,TRBJ2-5,TRBV5-4,TGTGCCAGCAGCGTACAGGGGCCGGCTGAGACCCAGTACTTC,CASSVQGPAETQYF
NA,NA,TRBJ1-2,TRBV5-6,TGTGCCAGCAGCTTGGTGACAGGCACTAACTATGGCTACACCTTC,CASSLVTGTNYGYTF
NA,NA,TRBJ2-7,TRBV28,TGTGCCAGCAGTTTATTCGCGGAGGAGCAGTACTTC,CASSLFAEEQYF
TRBD2,NA,TRBJ2-7,TRBV5-1,TGCGCCAGCAGCTCCGGGAGGTCCTACGAGCAGTACTTC,CASSSGRSYEQYF
TRBD1,NA,TRBJ1-5,TRBV6-4,TGTGCCAGCTTAGGTTCCGGGACAGGTAGCTCGAGCAATCAGCCCCAGCATTTT,CASLGSGTGSSSNQPQHF
NA,NA,TRBJ2-5,TRBV10-3,TGTGCCATCAGTGTGGCGGAGACCCAGTACTTC,CAISVAETQYF
TRBD1,NA,TRBJ1-2,TRBV18,TGTGCCAGCTCACCACCCGCAGGGGGTAAGAACTATGGCTACACCTTC,CASSPPAGGKNYGYTF
TRBD2,NA,TRBJ2-1,TRBV5-6,TGTGCCAGCAGCCCGCTCCTAGCGGGACGTAATGAGCAGTTCTTC,CASSPLLAGRNEQFF
NA,NA,TRBJ2-7,TRBV6-8,TGTGCCAGCAGTTACGAGGGAGGTGTTCTAACCTACGAGCAGTACTTC,CASSYEGGVLTYEQYF
NA,NA,TRBJ2-7,TRBV28,TGTGCCAGCAGTTCAATAGTTTACGAGCAGTACTTC,CASSSIVYEQYF
TRBD1,NA,TRBJ2-7,TRBV7-8,TGTGCCAGCAGCTTAGTCAGGGGGAGCGAGCAGTACTTC,CASSLVRGSEQYF
NA,NA,TRBJ1-5,TRBV30,TGTGCCTGGAGTGTACCCCCCAATCAGCCCCAGCATTTT,CAWSVPPNQPQHF
TRBD1,NA,TRBJ2-5,TRBV18,TGTGCCAGCTCACCATATCCTCAAGGGGGCGCTCTAGAGACCCAGTACTTC,CASSPYPQGGALETQYF
NA,NA,TRBJ2-2,TRBV12-5,TGTGCTAGTGGTTTGGGTGCTCTGGCCGGGGAGCTGTTTTTT,CASGLGALAGELFF
NA,NA,TRBJ2-7,TRBV5-1,TGCGCCAGCAGCTTGGCCCCGGGGGCCGAGCAGTACTTC,CASSLAPGAEQYF
NA,NA,TRBJ2-3,TRBV7-9,TGTGCCAGCAGCTTAGAGGGGTACACAGATACGCAGTATTTT,CASSLEGYTDTQYF
NA,few,TRBJ1-1,TRBV6-6,TGTGCCAGCAGTACCCGAGAGGGAGAAGCTTTCTTT,CASSTREGEAFF